The T cell receptor (beta chain) under discussion was sequenced for a study of blood T cell repertoires in COVID-19. Using immunoSEQ multiplex PCR, the repertoire was profiled, and TCRdb retains in-frame clones only, with some absent. The sample records 88,000 or so clones, less than 90% being singletons. The CDR3 is 15 residues long. CDR1 is SGHRS and CDR2 is YFSETQ in the germline V gene. The V end was cut by 0 bases, the J end by 2 bases, with 10 bases between. J is TRBJ2-3 and V is TRBV5-1, with a weak D call TRBD2 (5 bases). Specimen: peripheral blood. This clonotype originated in a man aged 55-75 years with acute or convalescent COVID-19. The CDR3 DNA follows: TGCGCCAGCAGCTTGGCCCTCGGGGACACAGATACGCAGTATTTT. Amino acids: CASSLALGDTDTQYF.